The present TCR beta chain was sequenced within a study of blood T cell repertoires in COVID-19. Study context: Material from acute and convalescent COVID-19 was sourced from the United States, Italy and Spain. Nucleic acid was either cDNA or gDNA, and it came from T cells, B-cell-depleted T cells, or PBMCs.

In its sample, this clone was seen once. How the authors handled the data: Reference gene primer amplification gave nucleated cell count estimates. Here immunoSEQ multiplex PCR was the method, and the copy in TCRdb shows in-frame clones only, minus some. That table is the source of V, J and clone size, and D and trimming were worked out from the DNA. The sample consists of fewer than 250,000 clones, roughly 80% of them appearing once. Per the germline V gene, CDR1 is ENHRY and CDR2 is SYGVKD. Trimming removed 6 bases at V and 1 base at J, with 11 bases between. The CDR3 loop spans 14 amino acids. The chain uses TRBV10-3 and TRBJ2-3; D not resolved. The specimen was peripheral blood. This TCR was sampled from a human donor in a cohort sampled during active COVID-19. Here the CDR3 reads CAISASEGTDTQYF. DNA for the CDR3: TGTGCCATCAGCGCGTCAGAGGGCACAGATACGCAGTATTTT.